The 14 T cell receptor beta chains reported below all come from one sample, sequenced in a study of regulatory and conventional T cells in RAG deficiency. TCRdb's copy holds only in-frame clones and misses some; the assay was immunoSEQ multiplex PCR. Here the sample spans roughly 32,000 clones, approximately 96% being singletons. Genomic DNA came from blood conventional CD4+ T cells gated CD25-low CD127-high. The same sample was also studied in work on regulatory T cells. In that study: The PCR used 52 TRBV and 13 TRBJ primers.

Sequencing was done on a sample of CD25- CD4+ T cells sorted from blood. All receptors derive from a human donor in good health.

V usage is TRBV5-6 and J usage is TRBJ2-2, with D unclear. The length of the CDR3 is 17 residues. Trimming took 0 bases from V and 1 from J, leaving 13 bases between them. Germline lookup yields CDR1 SGHDT and CDR2 YYEEEE. In nucleotides, the CDR3 is TGTGCCAGCAGCTTGGTCCGGTCGTTTCAGAACACCGGGGAGCTGTTTTTT. Encoded protein: CASSLVRSFQNTGELFF.

In its sample, this clone was seen once. The rearrangement links TRBV5-4 to TRBJ2-6; D gene ambiguous. Germline CDR1 reads SGHNT; CDR2 reads YYREEE (reference sequence). The CDR3 is made up of 17 amino acids. V lost 0 bases and J lost 0, with 10 bases in between. The CDR3 sequence is CASSLVLSYSGANVLTF. The CDR3 DNA reads as TGTGCCAGCAGCTTGGTACTCTCTTACTCTGGGGCCAACGTCCTGACTTTC.

The chain recombines TRBV6-5 with TRBJ2-7; 8 positions match TRBD2. The germline V gene encodes CDR1 MNHEY and CDR2 SVGAGI. J gave up 6 bases and V 2 bases, and 3 bases lay outside the gene matches. The CDR3 loop spans 13 amino acids. The CDR3 is CASSYGSGAEQYF. For the CDR3, the DNA is TGTGCCAGCAGTTACGGTAGCGGGGCCGAGCAGTACTTC.

The chain combines TRBV6-1 with TRBJ1-5; perhaps TRBD1 as D (5 bases). The V gene's germline CDR1 is MNHNS and CDR2 SASEGT. The germline V and J ends were trimmed by 2 bases and 7 bases, with 9 bases remaining between them. This CDR3 region has 13 residues. The CDR3 coding sequence is TGTGCCAGCAGTGAAAGCGACAGACAGCCCCAGCATTTT. Translation: CASSESDRQPQHF.

V is TRBV18 and J is TRBJ2-7, with TRBD1 as a possible D gene (6 bases). The CDR3 contains 14 residues. Between the trimmed V and J ends, which lost 1 base and 3 bases, there was a span of 10 bases. The germline V gene has CDR1 KGHSH and CDR2 LQKENI. This CDR3 is CASSPLDRNYEQYF. DNA of the CDR3: TGTGCCAGCTCACCACTTGACAGGAACTACGAGCAGTACTTC.

The chain combines TRBV2 with TRBJ1-2; unclear D gene. CDR1 SNHLY and CDR2 FYNNEI come from the germline V gene. This CDR3 has 12 amino acids. The V gene lost 6 bases and the J gene lost 5 bases, with 10 bases spanning the gap. The CDR3 is CASSITGYGYTF. The CDR3 nucleotides are TGTGCCAGCAGCATCACGGGTTATGGCTACACCTTC.

The chain joins TRBV6-4 to TRBJ2-2; TRBD1 might be the D (6 bases). Trimming shortened V by 9 bases and J by 5 bases, and 10 bases separated the two germline ends. The CDR3 extends over 12 amino acids. Germline loops: CDR1 MRHNA, CDR2 SNTAGT. The CDR3: CARARGTGELFF. The CDR3 DNA sequence: TGTGCCAGAGCCAGGGGAACCGGGGAGCTGTTTTTT.

This clone was counted a single time. This chain uses TRBV18 with TRBJ2-1; 8 nucleotides agree with TRBD1. Germline CDR1 KGHSH, CDR2 LQKENI. The V and J ends lost 3 bases and 4 bases, in that order; junction bases with no gene match: 11. The CDR3 is made up of 17 amino acids. CDR3 region: CASSPISGTGQYNEQFF. CDR3 bases: TGTGCCAGCTCACCCATATCCGGGACAGGACAGTACAATGAGCAGTTCTTC.

V is TRBV5-1 and J is TRBJ2-5; 7 nucleotides match TRBD1. The CDR3 consists of 17 residues. Germline V CDR1 and CDR2: SGHRS, YFSETQ. V trimming: 3 bases; J trimming: 4 bases; junction bases outside the gene matches: 15. The CDR3 DNA is TGCGCCAGCAGCTCCCAGCCCCACAGACAGGGCGTAGAGACCCAGTACTTC. As protein: CASSSQPHRQGVETQYF.

The chain joins TRBV18 to TRBJ1-1; D not certain. The germline gives CDR1 KGHSH, CDR2 LQKENI. With 2 bases removed from V and 4 bases from J, the gap between germline ends came to 17 bases. The CDR3 spans 16 residues. CDR3 in DNA: TGTGCCAGCTCACCATTAGGGCCAGCCGGGAGCACTGAAGCTTTCTTT. Amino acids: CASSPLGPAGSTEAFF.

This rearrangement joins TRBV19 to TRBJ2-4, with 7 bases aligning to TRBD1. Germline CDR1 is LNHDA and CDR2 is SQIVND (reference sequence). V shed 5 bases and J 1 base; nucleotides not matched to a gene: 8. This CDR3 is built from 16 residues. The CDR3 DNA follows: TGTGCCAGTAGTGTGCAGGGGGTCGTGGCCAAAAACATTCAGTACTTC. Amino acids: CASSVQGVVAKNIQYF.

This clone has a handful of counts. Different DNA sequences within this sample yield the same CDR3. The chain couples TRBV19 to TRBJ1-6; 9 bases align to TRBD1. The V and J ends lost 3 bases and 8 bases, in that order; junction bases with no gene match: 2. Germline loops: CDR1 LNHDA, CDR2 SQIVND (reference sequence). This CDR3 is 14 amino acids long. CDR3 in DNA: TGTGCCAGTAGTATGACAGGGGGGGATTCACCCCTCCACTTT. As protein: CASSMTGGDSPLHF. The whole variable domain, remainder taken from reference TRBV19 and TRBJ1-6, is DGGITQSPKYLFRKEGQNVTLSCEQNLNHDAMYWYRQDPGQGLRLIYYSQIVNDFQKGDIAEGYSVSREKKESFPLTVTSAQKNPTAFYLCASSMTGGDSPLHFGNGTRLTVT.

J is TRBJ2-1 and V is TRBV19; TRBD2 agrees at 9 bases. The germline gives CDR1 LNHDA, CDR2 SQIVND (reference sequence). The CDR3 runs to 16 residues. This CDR3 reads CASQRGAGGFYNEQFF. CDR3 DNA sequence: TGTGCTAGCCAGCGGGGGGCGGGGGGTTTCTACAATGAGCAGTTCTTC.

V is TRBV30 and J is TRBJ2-7; a weak D match, TRBD2 (6 bases). This CDR3 contains 14 residues. Trimming left V 2 bases short and J 3 bases short, with 14 bases between. Germline V gene data show CDR1 as GTSNPN and CDR2 as SVGIG (reference sequence). CDR3 sequence (DNA): TGTGCCTGGAGTCGTCAGGGAGCGGGCTACGAGCAGTACTTC. This translates into CAWSRQGAGYEQYF.